This is a list of T cell receptor beta chains from one sample in a study of OX40 agonist ivuxolimab in advanced cancers. Here immunoSEQ multiplex PCR was the method, and the copy in TCRdb shows in-frame clones only, minus some. The sample holds 45,000 to 65,000 clones, less than 85% seen once. Specimen: CD4+ or CD8+ T cells sorted from blood, collected in a trial of the OX40 agonist ivuxolimab. These receptors were collected from an adult with an advanced solid tumor such as melanoma, head and neck, liver or kidney cancer. The conserved cysteine and the conserved F or W are not part of the CDR3 here. Each record gives: V gene, clone size, CDR3 protein. The size of a clone is reported for some rows only, either as once, few or many, or as a class for expanded clones.

TRBV19	-	ASSRGSNQPQH
TRBV7-9	-	ASSLASINEKLF
TRBV28	-	AGRGHNTGELF
TRBV5-4	-	ASSSEGTSGRIEQF
TRBV18	-	ASSPKAGADTQY
TRBV4-2	once	ASSQSAQGGEPQH
TRBV7-2	-	ASSARPGANTGELF
TRBV10-3	few	AIRGKGADYGYT
TRBV7-2	-	ASSLGGSNNEQF
TRBV6-1	-	ASSEDERNYNEQF
TRBV6-1	few	ASSEAGGYNEQF
TRBV7-6	-	ASSLGTDRNEAF
TRBV5-1	-	ASSQDRAYNEQF
TRBV7-2	-	ASSPRSATGELF
TRBV30	-	AWSGSGTGVVYYGYT